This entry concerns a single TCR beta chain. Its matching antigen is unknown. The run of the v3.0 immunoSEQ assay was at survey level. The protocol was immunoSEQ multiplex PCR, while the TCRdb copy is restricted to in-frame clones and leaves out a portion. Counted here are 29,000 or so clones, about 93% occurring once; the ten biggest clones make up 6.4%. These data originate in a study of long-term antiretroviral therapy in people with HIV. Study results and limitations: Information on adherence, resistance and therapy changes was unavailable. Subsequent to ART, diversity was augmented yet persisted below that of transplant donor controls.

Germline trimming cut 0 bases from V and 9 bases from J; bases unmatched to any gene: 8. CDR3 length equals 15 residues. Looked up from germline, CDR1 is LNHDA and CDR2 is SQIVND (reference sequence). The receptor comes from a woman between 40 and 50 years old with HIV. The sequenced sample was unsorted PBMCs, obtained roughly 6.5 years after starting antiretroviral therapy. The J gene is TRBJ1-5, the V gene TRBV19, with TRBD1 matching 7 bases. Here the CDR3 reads CASSIDWTGGTPQHF. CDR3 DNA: TGTGCCAGTAGTATAGATTGGACAGGTGGGACGCCCCAGCATTTT.